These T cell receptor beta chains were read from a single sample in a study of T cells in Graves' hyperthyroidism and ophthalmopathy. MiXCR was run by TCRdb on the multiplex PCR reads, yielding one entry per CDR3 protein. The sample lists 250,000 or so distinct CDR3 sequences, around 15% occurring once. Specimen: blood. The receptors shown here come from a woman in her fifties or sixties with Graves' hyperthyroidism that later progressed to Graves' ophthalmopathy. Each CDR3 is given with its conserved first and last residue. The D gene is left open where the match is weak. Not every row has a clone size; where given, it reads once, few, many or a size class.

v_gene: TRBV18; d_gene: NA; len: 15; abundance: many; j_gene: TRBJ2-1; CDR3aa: CASSPPGSRDNEQFF; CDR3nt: TGTGCCAGCTCACCGCCGGGTAGCAGAGACAATGAGCAGTTCTTC
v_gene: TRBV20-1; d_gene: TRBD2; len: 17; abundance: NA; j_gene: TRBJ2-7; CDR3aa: CSARDSSGRADSYEQYF; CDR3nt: TGCAGTGCTAGAGATTCTAGCGGGAGGGCCGACTCCTACGAGCAGTACTTC
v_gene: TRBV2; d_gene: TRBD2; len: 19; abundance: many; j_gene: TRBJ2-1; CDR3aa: CASSETPLASGSSYNEQFF; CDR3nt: TGTGCCAGCAGTGAAACACCCCTAGCCAGCGGGAGCTCCTACAATGAGCAGTTCTTC
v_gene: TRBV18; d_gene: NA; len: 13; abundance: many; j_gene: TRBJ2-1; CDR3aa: CASSSTGGNEQFF; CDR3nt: TGTGCCAGCTCATCGACAGGTGGGAATGAGCAGTTCTTC
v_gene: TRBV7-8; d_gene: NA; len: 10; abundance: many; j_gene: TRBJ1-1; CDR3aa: CATFSGGAFF; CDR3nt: TGTGCCACATTCTCCGGGGGGGCTTTCTTT
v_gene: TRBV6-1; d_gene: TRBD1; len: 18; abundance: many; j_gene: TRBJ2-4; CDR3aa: CASSTTDRGPLAKNIQYF; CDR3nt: TGTGCCAGCAGTACTACGGACAGGGGGCCTCTAGCCAAAAACATTCAGTACTTC
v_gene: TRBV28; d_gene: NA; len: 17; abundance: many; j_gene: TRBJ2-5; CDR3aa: CASSPLFHGQTQETQYF; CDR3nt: TGTGCCAGCAGTCCGTTATTTCACGGGCAGACTCAAGAGACCCAGTACTTC
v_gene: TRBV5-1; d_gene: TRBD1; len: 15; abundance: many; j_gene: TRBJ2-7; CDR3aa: CASSLGQGMTYEQYF; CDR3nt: TGCGCCAGCAGCTTGGGACAGGGGATGACCTACGAGCAGTACTTC
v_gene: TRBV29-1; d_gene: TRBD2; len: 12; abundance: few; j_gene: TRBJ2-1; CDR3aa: CSVGGGLPEQFF; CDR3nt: TGCAGCGTTGGGGGGGGACTTCCAGAGCAGTTCTTC
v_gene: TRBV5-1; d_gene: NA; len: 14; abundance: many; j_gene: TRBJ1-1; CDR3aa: CASTLDPGGSEAFF; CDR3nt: TGCGCCAGCACCTTAGACCCGGGGGGGTCTGAAGCTTTCTTT
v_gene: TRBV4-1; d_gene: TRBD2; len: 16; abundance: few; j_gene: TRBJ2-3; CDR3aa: CASSQVRSSGTDTQYF; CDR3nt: TGCGCCAGCAGCCAGGTCCGGTCTAGCGGGACGGATACGCAGTATTTT
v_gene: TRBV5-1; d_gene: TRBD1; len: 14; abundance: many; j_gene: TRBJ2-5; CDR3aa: CASTWGQGVQTQYF; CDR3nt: TGCGCCAGCACCTGGGGACAGGGCGTCCAGACCCAGTACTTC
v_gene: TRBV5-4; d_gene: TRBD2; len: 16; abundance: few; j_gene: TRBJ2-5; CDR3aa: CASSLFRGAGEETQYF; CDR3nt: TGTGCCAGCAGCCTGTTTAGGGGAGCGGGAGAGGAGACCCAGTACTTC
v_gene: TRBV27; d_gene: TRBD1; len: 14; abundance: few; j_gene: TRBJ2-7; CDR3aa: CASSPDRELVEQYF; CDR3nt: TGTGCCAGCAGTCCCGACAGGGAGCTTGTCGAGCAGTACTTC
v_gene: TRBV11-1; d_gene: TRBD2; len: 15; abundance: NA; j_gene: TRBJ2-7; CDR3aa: CASSVIAGGPYEQYF; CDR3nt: TGTGCCAGCAGCGTCATAGCGGGAGGTCCCTACGAGCAGTACTTC
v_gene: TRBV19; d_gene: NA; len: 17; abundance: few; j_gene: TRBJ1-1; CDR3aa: CASRTRQGTGASTEAFF; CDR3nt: TGTGCCAGTAGAACCCGCCAGGGGACGGGAGCGAGCACTGAAGCTTTCTTT
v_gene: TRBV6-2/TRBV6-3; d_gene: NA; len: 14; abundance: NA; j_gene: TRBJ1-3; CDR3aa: CASLQDGTGNTIYF; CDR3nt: TGTGCCAGCTTACAGGACGGGACTGGAAACACCATATATTTT
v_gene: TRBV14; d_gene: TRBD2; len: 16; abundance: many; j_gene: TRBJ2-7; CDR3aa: CASSQDRLAGDYEQYF; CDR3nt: TGTGCCAGCAGCCAGGACCGACTAGCGGGAGATTACGAGCAGTACTTC
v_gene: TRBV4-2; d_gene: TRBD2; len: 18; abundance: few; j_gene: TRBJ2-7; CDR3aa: CASSQDGSGRLYGYEQYF; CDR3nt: TGTGCCAGCAGCCAAGATGGAAGCGGGAGGCTTTACGGCTACGAGCAGTACTTC
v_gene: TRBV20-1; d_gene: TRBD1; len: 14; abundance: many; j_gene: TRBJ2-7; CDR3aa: CSARVRRQGNEQYF; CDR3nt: TGCAGTGCTAGAGTTCGAAGACAGGGTAACGAGCAGTACTTC
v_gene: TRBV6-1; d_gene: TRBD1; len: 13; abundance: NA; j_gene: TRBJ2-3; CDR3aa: CASSPQTGGGRYF; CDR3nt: TGTGCCAGCAGCCCTCAGACAGGGGGGGGGCGGTATTTT
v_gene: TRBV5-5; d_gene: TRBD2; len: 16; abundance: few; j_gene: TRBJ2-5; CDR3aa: CASSLLAGVTQETQYF; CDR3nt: TGTGCCAGCAGCTTACTTGCGGGAGTTACCCAAGAGACCCAGTACTTC
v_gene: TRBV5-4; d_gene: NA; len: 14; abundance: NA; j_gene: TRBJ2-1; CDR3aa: CASSLRSGNNEQLF; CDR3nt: TGTGCCAGCAGCCTAAGGTCAGGAAACAATGAGCAGCTCTTC
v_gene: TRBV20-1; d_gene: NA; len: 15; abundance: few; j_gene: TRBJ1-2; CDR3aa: CSARSWPIGGYGYTF; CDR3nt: TGCAGTGCCAGAAGTTGGCCTATTGGAGGCTATGGCTACACCTTC
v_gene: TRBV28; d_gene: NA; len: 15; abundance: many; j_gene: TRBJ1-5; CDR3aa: CASSLFKGFSQPQHF; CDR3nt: TGTGCCAGCAGTTTGTTCAAGGGGTTCTCTCAGCCCCAGCATTTT
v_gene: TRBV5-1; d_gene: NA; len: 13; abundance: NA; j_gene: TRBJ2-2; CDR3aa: CASDGTNTGELFF; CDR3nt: TGCGCCAGCGACGGGACGAACACCGGGGAGCTGTTTTTT
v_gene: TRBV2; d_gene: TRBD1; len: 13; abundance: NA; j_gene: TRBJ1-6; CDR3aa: CASSTGQGSPLHF; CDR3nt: TGTGCCAGCAGCACGGGACAGGGCTCACCCCTCCACTTT
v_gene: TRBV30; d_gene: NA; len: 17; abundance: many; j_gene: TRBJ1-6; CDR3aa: CAWRTLTGSSYNSPLHF; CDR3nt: TGTGCCTGGAGGACCCTTACAGGGAGCTCCTATAATTCACCCCTCCACTTT